The T cell receptor (beta chain) described here comes from a study of metastatic and nonmetastatic thyroid tumors. Overall study: Across blood and tumor or nodule tissue, repertoires from malignant and benign thyroid patients were compared with one another.

No patient received treatment before thyroid surgery. TCRdb re-analyzed the PCR reads through MiXCR. The sample includes about 12,000 clones, 25% to 35% of them seen just once. Many counts were recorded for this clone. Other DNA sequences in the sample encode the same CDR3. The sequencing input was tumor tissue. The TCR comes from a female donor with papillary thyroid cancer or a benign thyroid nodule (not recorded which). Some clones in this sample may be carry-over from other donors' samples.

CDR3 bases: TGTGCCAGCACACTCCACGGACAGGGGACCTACGAGCAGTACTTC. It is translated as CASTLHGQGTYEQYF. The gene calls are TRBV6-1 and TRBJ2-7; 9 positions match TRBD1. The CDR3 extends over 15 amino acids. V lost 7 bases and J lost 2; bases outside the gene matches: 9. CDR1 and CDR2 from the germline V gene are MNHNS and SASEGT.